The 15 T cell receptor beta chains given below trace back to one sample, sequenced in a study of blood T cell repertoires in COVID-19. The table came from immunoSEQ multiplex PCR; TCRdb's copy has only in-frame clones and leaves some out. The sample has 210,000 or so clones; 84% are singletons. The material sequenced was peripheral blood. Receptors were obtained from a woman in her forties or fifties with active or convalescent COVID-19.

This clone was seen just once. This chain links TRBV28 with TRBJ2-1, with TRBD1 identical over 9 bases. Trimming cost V 6 bases and J 2 bases; bases outside gene matches: 5. This CDR3 spans 15 amino acids. CDR1 and CDR2 (germline): MDHEN, SYDVKM. DNA of the CDR3: TGTGCCAGCAGACTGGACAGGGGACCCTACAATGAGCAGTTCTTC. This encodes CASRLDRGPYNEQFF.

The chain combines TRBV28 with TRBJ2-5; no firm D call. Between the trimmed V and J ends, which lost 6 bases and 1 base, there was a span of 6 bases. The CDR3 sequence is 12 residues long. Germline lookup yields CDR1 MDHEN and CDR2 SYDVKM. Written as DNA, the CDR3 is TGTGCCAGCAGACAAATCCAAGAGACCCAGTACTTC. Protein: CASRQIQETQYF.

The chain couples TRBV3-1 (or the pseudogene TRBV3-2) to TRBJ1-3; the D gene is possibly TRBD1 (5 bases). CDR1 and CDR2 from the germline V gene are LGHDT and YNNKEL (reference sequence). This CDR3 has 15 amino acids. V was shortened by 2 bases and J by 3 bases, with 11 bases between the two germline ends. CDR3 DNA sequence: TGTGCCAGCAGCCAACATTGGGGCAATGGAAACACCATATATTTT. Amino acids: CASSQHWGNGNTIYF.

This clone was recorded only once. V gene TRBV18 combines with J gene TRBJ1-6; unclear D gene. CDR1 is KGHSH, CDR2 LQKENI, per germline. The V end was cut by 1 base, the J end by 5 bases, with 9 bases between. CDR3 length equals 15 residues. The CDR3 region has the DNA TGTGCCAGCTCACCACGAATAGAAAATAATTCACCCCTCCACTTT. It yields the protein CASSPRIENNSPLHF.

As for this clone: In the same sample, other DNA sequences code for this CDR3. This chain connects TRBV18 to TRBJ1-5, with 8 bases aligning to TRBD1. V gave up 3 bases and J gave up 0 bases; unmatched junction bases: 4. The CDR3 runs to 16 residues. CDR1 is KGHSH and CDR2 is LQKENI in the germline V gene. The CDR3 nucleotides are TGTGCCAGCTCACCGGACAGGGCCGATAGCAATCAGCCCCAGCATTTT. Translated: CASSPDRADSNQPQHF.

The table lists this clone with a count of one. The genes are TRBV6-5 and TRBJ2-6; D possibly corresponds to TRBD2 (6 bases). V lost 8 bases to trimming and J lost 0 bases, with 8 bases between them. CDR1 and CDR2 (germline): MNHEY, SVGAGI. This CDR3 is 14 amino acids long. As DNA, the CDR3 is TGTGCCAGCGGGAGGTACTCTGGGGCCAACGTCCTGACTTTC. Its translation: CASGRYSGANVLTF.

The chain recombines TRBV6-6 with TRBJ2-7, with 10 bases lining up with TRBD1. Germline V gene lookup returns CDR1 MNHNY and CDR2 SVGAGI (reference sequence). This CDR3 is 13 amino acids long. The ends lost 4 bases at V and 6 bases at J; junction bases unmatched: 3. CDR3 loop: CASSSGQGGEQYF. DNA of the CDR3: TGTGCCAGCAGTTCCGGACAGGGGGGCGAGCAGTACTTC.

The V call is TRBV28, the J call TRBJ1-1; TRBD1 aligns across 7 bases. This CDR3 has 15 amino acids. Germline-derived CDR1 and CDR2 are MDHEN and SYDVKM. Trimming took 6 bases from V and 1 from J; bases not matched to a gene: 8. The CDR3 region has the DNA TGTGCCAGCAGCCTTCCCGGGACAGCGAACACTGAAGCTTTCTTT. It is translated as CASSLPGTANTEAFF.

J is TRBJ2-2 and V is TRBV9, with 7 positions matching TRBD1. The CDR3 runs to 15 residues. Germline V gene sequence: CDR1 SGDLS, CDR2 YYNGEE. V trimming: 4 bases; J trimming: 4 bases; junction bases outside the gene matches: 7. CDR3 sequence: CASSPWAGGTGELFF. CDR3 DNA: TGTGCCAGCAGCCCATGGGCAGGGGGCACCGGGGAGCTGTTTTTT.

CDR3 coding DNA: TGTGCCAGCAGCAAAAGGGGGAATAGCTGGCCGGGTTGCACAGATACGCAGTATTTT. Translating gives CASSKRGNSWPGCTDTQYF. The chain combines TRBV21-1 with TRBJ2-3; TRBD1, the D gene given by the table, was not confirmed from the DNA. TRBV21-1 is assigned pseudogene status. The CDR3 covers 19 residues.

With respect to this clone: Within the sample, other DNA sequences also encode this same CDR3. The CDR3 spells CASSYSRGGGYTF. The CDR3, as DNA: TGTGCCAGCAGTTACTCAAGGGGCGGTGGCTACACCTTC. The chain is built from TRBV6-5 and TRBJ1-2, with a possible D match to TRBD1 (5 bases). The germline gives CDR1 MNHEY, CDR2 SVGAGI. CDR3 length: 13 residues. V was trimmed by 0 bases and J by 7 bases, leaving 9 bases between them.

The chain uses TRBV6-1 and TRBJ2-7; D unresolved. V shed 2 bases and J shed 6 bases, with 5 bases lying between them. The CDR3 totals 11 residues. CDR1 is MNHNS and CDR2 is SASEGT in the germline V gene. In nucleotides, the CDR3 is TGTGCCAGCAGTGAATTCGGCGAGCAGTACGTC. Translated, it gives CASSEFGEQYV.

This clone is a singleton in its sample. Here the CDR3 reads CASRSHRRARNEQFF. The CDR3 DNA reads TGTGCCAGCAGGTCCCACCGGAGGGCCCGCAATGAGCAGTTCTTC. The chain uses TRBV6-6 and TRBJ2-1; D is possibly TRBD2 (6 bases). CDR3 length: 15 amino acids. The V gene's germline CDR1 is MNHNY and CDR2 SVGAGI (reference sequence). The V and J ends lost 6 bases and 6 bases respectively, with 18 bases between them.

The J gene is TRBJ1-5, the V gene TRBV28; D perhaps matches TRBD1 (5 bases). Per germline, CDR1 MDHEN and CDR2 SYDVKM. Between the trimmed V and J ends, which lost 8 bases and 4 bases, there was a span of 9 bases. The CDR3 is 12 residues long. CDR3 DNA sequence: TGTGCCAGCTTTCGGGGGAATCAGCCCCAGCATTTT. Its protein is CASFRGNQPQHF.

The chain combines TRBV2 with TRBJ1-2; no clear D. Germline V lookup: CDR1 SNHLY, CDR2 FYNNEI. Trimming cost V 7 bases and J 6 bases, with 18 bases left between them. The CDR3 has 14 residues. The CDR3 region is CASNIGRGLNGYTF. The CDR3 nucleotides read TGTGCCAGCAACATAGGGCGGGGTTTGAATGGCTACACCTTC.